The rows below give T cell receptor beta chains drawn from one sample of a study of CD4 T cells in relation to SARS-CoV-2 and coronaviruses. Their antigen targets remain unknown. Repertoires were generated with immunoSEQ multiplex PCR, while TCRdb's copy carries only in-frame clones and drops some. The sample shows 27,000 or so clones, approximately 73% of them seen only once. Sequencing used CD4+ T cells from PBMCs, cultured in vitro. Receptors originate from a human donor in good health. The CDR3 runs from the conserved cysteine through the conserved F or W. The order of the fields is D gene, clone size, J gene, V gene, CDR3 DNA, CDR3 protein. D genes are given only for firm matches. Not every row has a clone size; where given, it reads once, few, many or a size class.

>.|.|TRBJ2-2|TRBV10-3
TGTGCCATCAGTGAGTCGGTTACCGGGGAGCTGTTTTTT
CAISESVTGELFF
>TRBD2|.|TRBJ2-3|TRBV10-2
TGCGCCAGCAGGACTAGCGGGGGGGCAACAGATACGCAGTATTTT
CASRTSGGATDTQYF
>TRBD2|.|TRBJ2-3|TRBV7-2
TGTGCCAGCAGCCAGAGGAGCGGGGAAGATACGCAGTATTTT
CASSQRSGEDTQYF
>TRBD1|.|TRBJ2-7|TRBV5-4
TGTGCCAGCAGCGTTAATCAGGGGGCTTCGCGCTACGAGCAGTACTTC
CASSVNQGASRYEQYF
>TRBD2|.|TRBJ2-3|TRBV6-4
TGTGCCAGCAGTGACGACCTTACTAGCGTCACAGATACGCAGTATTTT
CASSDDLTSVTDTQYF
>TRBD1|.|TRBJ1-1|TRBV7-2
TGTGCCAGCAGCCCCCGGACAGGGGGGAACACTGAAGCTTTCTTT
CASSPRTGGNTEAFF
>.|once|TRBJ2-7|TRBV5-8
TGTGCCAGCAGCGTAAAACCACCGGCCGTAATCTACGAGCAGTACTTC
CASSVKPPAVIYEQYF
>TRBD1|.|TRBJ1-1|TRBV5-1
TGCGCCAGCAGCTTGAAGGGACAGCTTGAAGCTTTCTTT
CASSLKGQLEAFF
>TRBD1|.|TRBJ2-7|TRBV6-1
TGTGCCAGCAGTGAAGGATTAGGACAGGGTAACTACGAGCAGTACTTC
CASSEGLGQGNYEQYF
>.|.|TRBJ1-2|TRBV5-5
TGTGCCAGCAGCTTGGGGGAATATGGCTACACCTTC
CASSLGEYGYTF
>.|few|TRBJ2-7|TRBV2
TGTGCCAGCAAGTTCAGGATCTCCTACGAGCAGTACTTC
CASKFRISYEQYF
>.|.|TRBJ2-7|TRBV4-3
TGCGCCAGCAGCCAGGACCCGTCACCGATCTACGAGCAGTACTTC
CASSQDPSPIYEQYF
>.|.|TRBJ1-4|TRBV5-8
TGTGCCAGCAGCTTTTATAGAGCGGGGGGCAGTGAAAAACTGTTTTTT
CASSFYRAGGSEKLFF